The clone carrying this TCR beta chain has at least ten counts. Its antigen is as yet unknown. Individual cDNA molecules received unique molecular identifiers during library preparation. TCRdb redid the calling of the 5' RACE reads with MiXCR, one entry per CDR3 protein. The sample lists around 47,000 distinct CDR3 sequences, 11% seen once, with about a tenth in the top ten. The data belong to a study of early T cells in non-severe SARS-CoV-2 infection. At the level of the study: It was bulk RNA from unsorted whole blood that was sequenced, and the chains were unpaired. Notes on the study in general: Reliance on VDJdb matching favored anti-spike CD8 responses; private and CD4 specificities were missed.

CDR1 is KGHDR and CDR2 is SFDVKD in the germline V gene. This CDR3 is 15 amino acids long. V was clipped by 4 bases and J by 8 bases; unmatched bases: 9. What was sequenced was whole blood. The J gene is TRBJ1-4, the V gene TRBV24-1; 7 nucleotides line up with TRBD1. This TCR was sampled from an adult who was a healthcare worker with PCR-confirmed SARS-CoV-2 infection or an uninfected control (not recorded which). The CDR3 sequence: CATSESTGKEEKLFF. In DNA, the CDR3 is TGTGCCACCAGTGAGTCGACAGGGAAGGAAGAAAAACTGTTTTTT.